The 29 T cell receptor beta chains below all came from one sample that was sequenced in a study of T cells in Graves' hyperthyroidism and ophthalmopathy. TCR beta CDR3 regions were amplified from RNA. RT-PCR in the first round (using the HTBI primer set) targeted the TCR CDR3. Each CDR3 protein is one row after TCRdb ran MiXCR on the multiplex PCR reads. Among 490,000 or so distinct CDR3 sequences listed, 15% to 20% were seen once. What was sequenced was blood. The receptor source for this set is a woman aged 30 to 39 with Graves' ophthalmopathy.

The genes are TRBV5-4 and TRBJ2-4; 8 bases align to TRBD2. The CDR3 consists of 15 residues. J gave up 1 base and V 2 bases, and 2 bases lay outside the gene matches. In germline, CDR1 is SGHNT, CDR2 YYREEE (reference sequence). CDR3 in DNA: TGTGCCAGCAGCTTAGGCGGGAGGGCCAAAAACATTCAGTACTTC. It codes for CASSLGGRAKNIQYF.

This clonotype was seen a few times. The chain uses TRBV27 and TRBJ1-1; weak D call: TRBD1 (5 bases). Trimming took 2 bases from V and 0 from J, leaving 13 bases between them. Germline CDR1 is MNHEY and CDR2 is SMNVEV (reference sequence). The CDR3 has 16 amino acids. CDR3 in amino acids: CASSLRPGTVNTEAFF. The DNA of the CDR3 is TGTGCCAGCAGTTTAAGACCCGGGACGGTGAACACTGAAGCTTTCTTT.

The rearrangement links TRBV12-3 or TRBV12-4 to TRBJ2-3, with 14 bases identical to TRBD2. CDR3 length: 17 residues. J was trimmed by 5 bases and V by 4 bases; bases with no gene match: 8. The CDR3 nucleotides read TGTGCCAGCAGTTGGAGGGGACTAGCGGGAGCAAAAGATACGCAGTATTTT. Translating it yields CASSWRGLAGAKDTQYF.

The chain carries TRBV20-1 and TRBJ2-3; D ambiguous. The ends were cut back, 0 bases at V and 0 bases at J, with 4 bases in the middle. The CDR3 totals 13 residues. Germline CDR1 DFQATT, CDR2 SNEGSKA (reference sequence). The CDR3 loop reads CSARDASTDTQYF. The DNA of the CDR3 is TGCAGTGCTAGAGATGCTAGCACAGATACGCAGTATTTT.

Ten or more counts support this clonotype. The rearrangement joins TRBV11-2 to TRBJ2-5; 9 bases line up with TRBD1. The CDR3 runs to 15 residues. The V gene's germline CDR1 is SGHAT and CDR2 FQNNGV. V was clipped by 4 bases and J by 5 bases; unmatched bases: 8. The CDR3 DNA follows: TGTGCCAGCAGCTCCAACAGGGGGCGATGGGAGACCCAGTACTTC. This translates into CASSSNRGRWETQYF.

This clonotype was recorded many times. The chain has TRBV6-2 or TRBV6-3 and TRBJ2-1, with 11 bases matching TRBD2. Looked up from germline, CDR1 is MNHEY and CDR2 is SVGEGT. J gave up 3 bases and V 2 bases, and 3 bases lay outside the gene matches. The CDR3 runs to 16 residues. The CDR3: CASSYGLAGDYNEQFF. CDR3 DNA: TGTGCCAGCAGTTACGGACTAGCGGGTGACTACAATGAGCAGTTCTTC.

This clonotype was picked up one time. The V gene is TRBV5-1, the J gene TRBJ2-3; tentatively, D is TRBD2 (5 bases). CDR1 and CDR2 from the germline V gene are SGHRS and YFSETQ. V gave up 4 bases and J gave up 4 bases, with 10 bases separating them. The CDR3 is made up of 13 amino acids. CDR3 nucleotide sequence: TGCGCCAGCAGCCGGGCCGGGGCAGATACGCAGTATTTT. The encoded protein is CASSRAGADTQYF. Using reference TRBV5-1 and TRBJ2-3 for the parts outside the CDR3, the full variable domain is KAGVTQTPRYLIKTRGQQVTLSCSPISGHRSVSWYQQTPGQGLQFLFEYFSETQRNKGNFPGRFSGRQFSNSRSEMNVSTLELGDSALYLCASSRAGADTQYFGPGTRLTVL.

The gene calls are TRBV19 and TRBJ2-5; TRBD1 agrees at 10 bases. The length of the CDR3 is 16 residues. The germline V gene has CDR1 LNHDA and CDR2 SQIVND (reference sequence). The trim removed 3 bases at V and 0 bases at J, leaving 4 bases unmatched. The chain's CDR3 is CASSMWGTGDQETQYF. DNA for the CDR3: TGTGCCAGTAGTATGTGGGGGACAGGGGACCAAGAGACCCAGTACTTC.

The chain is built from TRBV6-2 or TRBV6-3 and TRBJ2-7; 7 bases agree with TRBD2. V dropped 4 bases and J dropped 0; count of bases not matched to a gene: 9. The CDR3 covers 16 residues. Germline V lookup: CDR1 MNHEY, CDR2 SVGEGT. The chain's CDR3 is CASSWGLAASSYEQYF. In nucleotides, the CDR3 is TGTGCCAGCAGTTGGGGCCTAGCGGCAAGCTCCTACGAGCAGTACTTC.

This clonotype came up many times. The chain carries TRBV2 and TRBJ2-1; D not resolved. The germline CDR1 and CDR2 sequences are SNHLY and FYNNEI. This CDR3 is built from 16 residues. V was pared by 6 bases and J by 0 bases, with 15 bases between. The CDR3 DNA reads as TGTGCCAGCAGGTACGACAAGTCCCGCTCCTACAATGAGCAGTTCTTC. Its translation: CASRYDKSRSYNEQFF.

V gene TRBV9 combines with J gene TRBJ2-2; 9 positions match TRBD1. After removal of 3 bases from V and 7 bases from J, the junction contained 10 bases not matched to a gene. The germline V gene has CDR1 SGDLS and CDR2 YYNGEE. The CDR3 is 16 residues long. CDR3 residues: CASSGPGQGVIGELFF. The CDR3 region has the DNA TGTGCCAGCAGCGGCCCGGGACAGGGTGTCATCGGGGAGCTGTTTTTT.

V and J are TRBV6-1 and TRBJ2-7; 9 bases are shared with TRBD2. Germline V gene data show CDR1 as MNHNS and CDR2 as SASEGT. After removal of 3 bases from V and 2 bases from J, the junction contained 2 bases not matched to a gene. The CDR3 extends over 14 amino acids. The CDR3 reads CASSDSGSPYEQYF. CDR3 bases: TGTGCCAGCAGTGATAGCGGGAGTCCCTACGAGCAGTACTTC.

A few counts support this clonotype. A junction end diverges from the germline sequence, so it may reflect a read error. This sequence joins TRBV28 and TRBJ2-2, with 11 positions matching TRBD2. Germline CDR1 reads MDHEN; CDR2 reads SYDVKM. The CDR3 loop spans 22 amino acids. Here the CDR3 reads CASLGWSFPGLAEPLNTGELSF. CDR3 DNA sequence: TGTGCCAGCCTCGGATGGAGTTTCCCGGGACTAGCGGAGCCTTTGAACACCGGGGAGCTGTCTTTT.

This chain links TRBV30 with TRBJ1-2; D remains unclear. The CDR3 length is 13 residues. Germline loops: CDR1 GTSNPN, CDR2 SVGIG (reference sequence). With 3 bases removed from V and 10 bases from J, the gap between germline ends came to 18 bases. The CDR3 loop reads CAWSSTALAFYTF. The CDR3 DNA follows: TGTGCCTGGAGCTCTACAGCGCTTGCGTTCTACACCTTC.

This clonotype appeared many times. This chain connects TRBV12-3 or TRBV12-4 to TRBJ2-4; 13 bases are shared with TRBD2. The CDR3 runs 16 residues. J lost 8 bases, V lost 3 bases, and 7 bases had no gene match. CDR3 DNA sequence: TGTGCCAGCAGTTTGGCGACTAGCGGGAGGCTGTACATTCAGTACTTC. Translated: CASSLATSGRLYIQYF.

This clonotype came up a few times. This chain links TRBV19 with TRBJ2-1, with TRBD1 identical over 7 bases. This CDR3 contains 18 residues. Germline CDR1 and CDR2: LNHDA and SQIVND (reference sequence). V dropped 3 bases and J dropped 2; count of bases not matched to a gene: 13. The DNA for the CDR3 is TGTGCCAGTAGTATTGCCTGGATGGGGACAGAGCCCTACAATGAGCAGTTCTTC. Protein: CASSIAWMGTEPYNEQFF.

The chain links TRBV7-7 to TRBJ2-2; D is uncertain. This CDR3 has 14 residues. Germline values: CDR1 SSHAT, CDR2 FNYEAQ (reference sequence). CDR3 loop: CAIHQIMNTGELFF. The CDR3 DNA sequence: TGTGCTATACATCAGATCATGAACACCGGGGAGCTGTTTTTT.

Ten or more counts support this clonotype. This chain connects TRBV6-2 or TRBV6-3 to TRBJ2-7; 11 nucleotides align to TRBD2. Germline V CDR1 and CDR2: MNHEY, SVGEGT. The CDR3 extends over 17 amino acids. The V and J ends lost 6 bases and 5 bases, in that order; junction bases with no gene match: 15. CDR3 loop: CASSNNIPGLAVNEQYF. Here the CDR3 DNA reads TGTGCCAGCAGCAATAACATACCGGGACTAGCGGTAAACGAGCAGTACTTC.

This clonotype showed up many times. The CDR3 loop reads CASSPTPGRAPTDTQYF. CDR3 nucleotides: TGTGCCAGCAGCCCAACCCCCGGTAGAGCGCCCACAGATACGCAGTATTTT. The V gene is TRBV3-1, the J gene TRBJ2-3; D is ambiguous. Germline values: CDR1 LGHDT, CDR2 YNNKEL (reference sequence). Between the trimmed V and J ends, which lost 4 bases and 2 bases, there was a span of 19 bases. This CDR3 is built from 17 residues.

This clonotype was seen many times. The chain links TRBV20-1 to TRBJ2-1; D is ambiguous. Germline assignment: CDR1 DFQATT and CDR2 SNEGSKA (reference sequence). The CDR3 sequence is 10 residues long. The ends were cut back, 6 bases at V and 7 bases at J, with 7 bases in the middle. CDR3 protein: CSAKENEQFF. The DNA of the CDR3 is TGCAGTGCCAAGGAGAATGAGCAGTTCTTC.

This clonotype was detected many times. J is TRBJ2-1 and V is TRBV3-1; D possibly corresponds to TRBD1 (5 bases). CDR3 size: 12 residues. V was cut by 4 bases and J by 8 bases, with 9 bases left in between. The V gene's germline CDR1 is LGHDT and CDR2 YNNKEL (reference sequence). CDR3 amino acids: CASSRVGDEQFF. As DNA, the CDR3 is TGTGCCAGCAGCCGAGTAGGGGATGAGCAGTTCTTC.

With respect to this clonotype: A much larger clone lies a single base off, so this may be a read error. The chain links TRBV4-1 to TRBJ2-1, with D perhaps TRBD1 (6 bases). The CDR3 has 17 residues. Germline CDR1 reads MGHRA; CDR2 reads YSYEKL. CDR3 region: CASGQDPTGSSYNEQFF. For the CDR3, the DNA is TGCGCCAGCGGCCAAGATCCCACAGGGAGCTCCTACAATGAGCAGTTCTTC.

This clonotype occurred many times. This rearrangement joins TRBV28 to TRBJ2-1; D may be TRBD1 or TRBD2 (5 bases each). The CDR3 is 19 amino acids. V dropped 8 bases and J dropped 0 bases, with 26 bases sitting between them. Germline CDR1 reads MDHEN; CDR2 reads SYDVKM. Here the CDR3 DNA reads TGTGCCAGCTCCAGGTGGGGGTCTAGAGCTCAGAGCTCCTACAATGAGCAGTTCTTC. The encoded protein is CASSRWGSRAQSSYNEQFF.

Only a few counts were recorded for this clonotype. This chain links TRBV12-3 or TRBV12-4 with TRBJ2-3; a weak D match, TRBD1 (6 bases). The CDR3 length is 15 residues. V lost 4 bases, J lost 0 bases, and 11 bases lay in between. The CDR3 DNA follows: TGTGCCAGCAGTTCAGGGGATGCTAGCACAGATACGCAGTATTTT. Its translation: CASSSGDASTDTQYF.

This clonotype has just a few counts. This chain links TRBV6-2 or TRBV6-3 with TRBJ1-2; D perhaps matches TRBD1 (5 bases). Germline V gives CDR1 MNHEY, CDR2 SVGEGT. Deletions cut 10 bases from V and 2 bases from J, with 17 bases between. CDR3 length equals 14 residues. CDR3 in DNA: TGTGCCACCCTCCATTGGGGGGAGAACTATGGCTACACCTTC. Translating gives CATLHWGENYGYTF.

This clonotype has only a few counts. This chain links TRBV20-1 with TRBJ2-1; TRBD2 matches at 10 bases. CDR3 length equals 18 residues. With V trimmed by 1 base and J by 0 bases, 9 bases remained unmatched. Germline CDR1 reads DFQATT; CDR2 reads SNEGSKA (reference sequence). In nucleotides, the CDR3 is TGCAGTGCTAGAGGGAATGCGGCTAGCGGGAGCTCCTACAATGAGCAGTTCTTC. This encodes CSARGNAASGSSYNEQFF.

The chain links TRBV9 to TRBJ2-5, with D perhaps TRBD2 (5 bases). Germline-derived CDR1 and CDR2 are SGDLS and YYNGEE. The CDR3 sequence is 14 residues long. Between the trimmed V and J ends, which lost 0 bases and 5 bases, there was a span of 11 bases. The CDR3 DNA reads TGTGCCAGCAGCGTAGCTTCGGGGTGGGAGACCCAGTACTTC. Translated: CASSVASGWETQYF.

The J gene is TRBJ2-5, the V gene TRBV5-6; 14 bases map to TRBD2. The CDR3 has 17 residues. J gave up 4 bases and V 5 bases, and 10 bases lay outside the gene matches. The germline gives CDR1 SGHDT, CDR2 YYEEEE. The CDR3 DNA follows: TGTGCCAGCAGACCTCGACTAGCGGGAGGGAGGCGAGAGACCCAGTACTTC. This gives the protein CASRPRLAGGRRETQYF.

This clonotype was seen at least ten times. The rearrangement joins TRBV28 to TRBJ1-1; D ambiguous. The CDR3 consists of 13 residues. Germline values: CDR1 MDHEN, CDR2 SYDVKM. Trimming removed 4 bases from V and 0 bases from J, with 6 bases in between. DNA for the CDR3: TGTGCCAGCAGTTCGAGGATGAACACTGAAGCTTTCTTT. Encoded protein: CASSSRMNTEAFF.